One sample yielded the 19 T cell receptor beta chains listed below, sequenced in a study of early T cells in non-severe SARS-CoV-2 infection. A single record per CDR3 protein comes from TCRdb applying MiXCR to the 5' RACE reads. The sample consists of about 49,000 distinct CDR3 sequences, more than 10% of them appearing once. The source material was whole blood, sampled at baseline. These receptors originate from an adult who was a healthcare worker with PCR-confirmed SARS-CoV-2 infection or an uninfected control (not recorded which).

The rearrangement links TRBV13 to TRBJ2-1, with D possibly being TRBD1 or TRBD2 (5 bases each). CDR1 is PRHDT and CDR2 is FYEKMQ in the germline V gene (reference sequence). Deletions cut 5 bases from V and 2 bases from J, with 16 bases between. The CDR3 covers 16 residues. CDR3 in amino acids: CASSPREGTTYNEQFF. For the CDR3, the DNA is TGTGCCAGCAGCCCCAGAGAGGGGACCACCTACAATGAGCAGTTCTTC.

This clonotype was detected only a few times. The J gene is TRBJ2-5, the V gene TRBV6-1; TRBD2 is a possible D gene (5 bases). V lost 2 bases and J 9 bases, leaving 19 bases between the germline ends. The germline gives CDR1 MNHNS, CDR2 SASEGT. This CDR3 is built from 15 residues. The DNA of the CDR3 is TGTGCCAGCAGTGAAATAGGCAGCGGACCCACGGCCCAGTACTTC. Translated: CASSEIGSGPTAQYF.

CDR3 bases: TGCAGCGTTGTAGAGGGCGGTAACACCGGGGAGCTGTTTTTT. As protein: CSVVEGGNTGELFF. This chain links TRBV29-1 with TRBJ2-2; tentatively, D is TRBD2 (5 bases). V was pared by 4 bases and J by 2 bases, with 11 bases between. From germline, CDR1 is SQVTM and CDR2 ANQGSEA. This CDR3 comprises 14 residues.

This clonotype was observed many times. The chain carries TRBV4-2 and TRBJ2-2; 7 bases match TRBD2. The V gene's germline CDR1 is LGHNA and CDR2 YNFKEQ. With V trimmed by 4 bases and J by 1 base, 12 bases remained unmatched. The CDR3 extends over 18 amino acids. CDR3 sequence reads: CASSRQVGQRENTGELFF. The CDR3 nucleotides are TGTGCCAGCAGCCGGCAGGTTGGCCAGCGGGAGAACACCGGGGAGCTGTTTTTT.

This clonotype has at least ten counts. This chain joins TRBV6-2 or TRBV6-3 and TRBJ2-7; weak D call: TRBD2 (6 bases). The germline CDR1 and CDR2 sequences are MNHEY and SVGEGT. There are 18 residues in the CDR3. V lost 0 bases to trimming and J lost 1 base, with 19 bases between them. The CDR3 loop reads CASSYSIARAAGSYEQYF. CDR3 in DNA: TGTGCCAGCAGTTACTCCATCGCCCGGGCGGCGGGATCCTACGAGCAGTACTTC.

There are a few counts of this clonotype. The chain combines TRBV2 with TRBJ2-5, with D perhaps matching TRBD1 (5 bases). V was trimmed by 3 bases and J by 2 bases, leaving 10 bases between them. The germline gives CDR1 SNHLY, CDR2 FYNNEI. There are 14 residues in the CDR3. The CDR3 DNA sequence: TGTGCCAGCAGTGACGCGACAGCACAAGAGACCCAGTACTTC. Residues: CASSDATAQETQYF.

V gene TRBV20-1 combines with J gene TRBJ2-5, with D perhaps TRBD2 (7 bases). This CDR3 comprises 12 residues. Germline V gene sequence: CDR1 DFQATT, CDR2 SNEGSKA (reference sequence). Trimming shortened V by 7 bases and J by 6 bases, and 15 bases separated the two germline ends. The CDR3 region has the DNA TGCAGTGGGCCGGGGGGCGGAAAGACCCAGTACTTC. Protein sequence: CSGPGGGKTQYF.

This clonotype was counted ten times or more. Here the CDR3 reads CSARSGQGIHEQYF. Written as DNA, the CDR3 is TGCAGTGCTAGATCGGGACAGGGGATCCACGAGCAGTACTTC. V is TRBV20-1 and J is TRBJ2-7; 10 bases are shared with TRBD1. In germline, CDR1 is DFQATT, CDR2 SNEGSKA (reference sequence). V gave up 2 bases and J gave up 5 bases; unmatched junction bases: 6. The CDR3 extends over 14 amino acids.

This clonotype occurred a few times. The chain is built from TRBV6-2 or TRBV6-3 and TRBJ2-1; the D gene is possibly TRBD1 (5 bases). Germline loops: CDR1 MNHEY, CDR2 SVGEGT. Trimming left V 5 bases short and J 8 bases short, with 16 bases between. This CDR3 is 14 amino acids long. The chain's CDR3 is CASSASTLGHEQFF. The CDR3 DNA follows: TGTGCCAGCAGTGCGAGCACATTGGGGCATGAGCAGTTCTTC.

This clonotype was recorded at least ten times. The J gene is TRBJ1-1, the V gene TRBV9, with 9 positions matching TRBD1. CDR1 SGDLS and CDR2 YYNGEE come from the germline V gene. The CDR3 spans 15 residues. The V and J ends lost 3 bases and 6 bases, in that order; junction bases with no gene match: 9. The DNA for the CDR3 is TGTGCCAGCAGCGCTACCGGGACAGGGAGGTCTGAAGCTTTCTTT. It yields the protein CASSATGTGRSEAFF.

The V call is TRBV7-9, the J call TRBJ1-4; D not certain. The CDR3 is made up of 12 amino acids. Trimming shortened V by 5 bases and J by 7 bases, and 8 bases separated the two germline ends. Looked up from germline, CDR1 is SEHNR and CDR2 is FQNEAQ (reference sequence). CDR3 sequence: CASSAASEKLFF. The CDR3 DNA is TGTGCCAGCAGCGCCGCGAGTGAAAAACTGTTTTTT.

This chain connects TRBV5-1 to TRBJ1-1, with D possibly being TRBD1 (6 bases). Trimming left V 0 bases short and J 0 bases short, with 9 bases between. Germline-derived CDR1 and CDR2 are SGHRS and YFSETQ. There are 15 residues in the CDR3. The DNA for the CDR3 is TGCGCCAGCAGCTTGGAGGCAGGGGTGAACACTGAAGCTTTCTTT. This gives the protein CASSLEAGVNTEAFF.

This clonotype was picked up a small number of times. V gene TRBV4-3 combines with J gene TRBJ1-1, with D hard to call. Trimming left V 0 bases short and J 11 bases short, with 16 bases between. Germline V lookup: CDR1 LGHNA, CDR2 YSLEER. The CDR3 loop spans 14 amino acids. The DNA of the CDR3 is TGCGCCAGCAGCCAAGATATGGAAAGGTTTTTGGCTTTCTTT. Translation gives CASSQDMERFLAFF.

The CDR3 protein is CASSLTGSGPGELFF. CDR3 sequence (DNA): TGTGCCAGCAGCCTCACGGGGTCTGGACCCGGGGAGCTGTTTTTT. The chain uses TRBV7-9 and TRBJ2-2; perhaps TRBD2 as D (5 bases). V lost 5 bases and J 6 bases, leaving 16 bases between the germline ends. This CDR3 comprises 15 residues. Germline V lookup: CDR1 SEHNR, CDR2 FQNEAQ (reference sequence).

This clonotype was recorded a few times. The chain links TRBV7-8 to TRBJ2-7, with TRBD2 matching over 12 bases. Germline CDR1 is SGHVS and CDR2 is FQNEAQ. V lost 5 bases, J lost 0 bases, and 5 bases stayed unmatched. The CDR3 length is 16 residues. CDR3: CASSPSTSGSSYEQYF. In DNA, the CDR3 is TGTGCCAGCAGCCCTTCGACTAGCGGGAGCTCCTACGAGCAGTACTTC.

This clonotype was counted at least ten times. The chain is built from TRBV29-1 and TRBJ1-4; possible D gene TRBD1, 5 bases. V gave up 4 bases and J gave up 7 bases, with 16 bases separating them. Germline CDR1 and CDR2: SQVTM and ANQGSEA. CDR3 length equals 14 residues. For the CDR3, the DNA is TGCAGCGTTGCCGCCGGGGGGTTCGGTGAAAAACTGTTTTTT. Its protein is CSVAAGGFGEKLFF.

The chain links TRBV2 to TRBJ1-5, with D unresolved. Looked up from germline, CDR1 is SNHLY and CDR2 is FYNNEI. The CDR3 consists of 13 residues. V was clipped by 2 bases and J by 10 bases, with 12 bases between them. The CDR3 sequence: CASSESLLHPQHF. The CDR3 DNA follows: TGTGCCAGCAGTGAAAGTTTGTTACATCCCCAGCATTTT. Filled out from reference TRBV2 and TRBJ1-5, the complete variable domain reads EPEVTQTPSHQVTQMGQEVILRCVPISNHLYFYWYRQILGQKVEFLVSFYNNEISEKSEIFDDQFSVERPDGSNFTLKIRSTKLEDSAMYFCASSESLLHPQHFGDGTRLSIL.

There are a few counts of this clonotype. V and J are TRBV13 and TRBJ2-7; 13 bases match TRBD2. CDR1 and CDR2 (germline): PRHDT, FYEKMQ (reference sequence). The CDR3 totals 16 residues. Trimming took 3 bases from V and 5 from J; bases not matched to a gene: 7. In nucleotides, the CDR3 is TGTGCCAGCAGCTTGCGGACTAGCGGGAGAATCCACGAGCAGTACTTC. Translated, it gives CASSLRTSGRIHEQYF. The full variable domain, its missing parts supplied by reference TRBV13 and TRBJ2-7, is AAGVIQSPRHLIKEKRETATLKCYPIPRHDTVYWYQQGPGQDPQFLISFYEKMQSDKGSIPDRFSAQQFSDYHSELNMSSLELGDSALYFCASSLRTSGRIHEQYFGPGTRLTVT.

The chain employs TRBV27 and TRBJ2-3; D gene unclear. Germline CDR1 is MNHEY and CDR2 is SMNVEV (reference sequence). The CDR3 consists of 15 residues. The ends were cut back, 5 bases at V and 2 bases at J, with 14 bases in the middle. The CDR3 DNA reads as TGTGCCAGCAGTCCCTATTTCTCCACCACAGATACGCAGTATTTT. This sequence encodes CASSPYFSTTDTQYF.